What follows are 21 T cell receptor beta chains derived from one specimen sequenced in a study of T cell responses to AZD1222 COVID-19 vaccine. Only in-frame clones appear in the TCRdb table, and some are missing; sequencing was by immunoSEQ multiplex PCR. The sample includes fewer than 120,000 clones, roughly nine tenths of them seen just once. The sequenced sample was peripheral blood, obtained on day 0 of AZD1222 vaccination. Receptor source: an adult in good health.

This rearrangement joins TRBV6-8 to TRBJ1-1; D gene unclear. From germline, CDR1 is MNHGY and CDR2 SAAAGT. V lost 5 bases and J 14 bases, leaving 18 bases between the germline ends. The CDR3 is 12 amino acids. The CDR3 sequence: CASSPERPSPFF. The DNA of the CDR3 is TGTGCCAGCAGTCCCGAGAGGCCATCCCCCTTCTTT.

V usage is TRBV2 and J usage is TRBJ2-1, with 12 bases fitting TRBD2. J gave up 6 bases and V 8 bases, and 5 bases lay outside the gene matches. This CDR3 contains 14 residues. Per germline, CDR1 SNHLY and CDR2 FYNNEI. This CDR3 is CASAQTSGGNEQFF. CDR3 DNA sequence: TGTGCCAGCGCCCAGACTAGCGGGGGCAATGAGCAGTTCTTC.

V is TRBV7-3 and J is TRBJ2-2; tentative D call: TRBD2 (6 bases). With 6 bases removed from V and 3 bases from J, the gap between germline ends came to 11 bases. Germline CDR1 reads SGHTA; CDR2 reads FQGTGA. The CDR3 length is 14 residues. In nucleotides, the CDR3 is TGTGCCAGCAGTCCCGGGACTCACACCGGGGAGCTGTTTTTT. Translation gives CASSPGTHTGELFF.

The genes are TRBV4-2 and TRBJ1-2, with D tentatively TRBD1 (6 bases). CDR3 length: 14 amino acids. V lost 0 bases, J lost 3 bases, and 8 bases lay in between. Germline CDR1 reads LGHNA; CDR2 reads YNFKEQ. CDR3 sequence: CASSQEGGDYGYTF. CDR3 DNA: TGTGCCAGCAGCCAAGAAGGGGGGGACTATGGCTACACCTTC.

The chain has TRBV29-1 and TRBJ2-1; no clear D. V lost 6 bases, J lost 4 bases, and 4 bases lay in between. Germline CDR1 reads SQVTM; CDR2 reads ANQGSEA. The CDR3 contains 10 residues. The CDR3 nucleotides are TGCAGCGTGGCTTACAATGAGCAGTTCTTC. It yields the protein CSVAYNEQFF.

CDR3 nucleotide sequence: TGTGCCAGCAGTCAGCGGGGTTTTGGGGGGACAGGCACAGTTAGGAACACCATATATTTT. Its protein is CASSQRGFGGTGTVRNTIYF. The J gene is TRBJ1-3, the V gene TRBV2, with 8 nucleotides matching TRBD1. Germline assignment: CDR1 SNHLY and CDR2 FYNNEI. The CDR3 runs 20 residues. V lost 5 bases, J lost 7 bases, and 25 bases stayed unmatched.

The V and J genes are TRBV12-3 or TRBV12-4 and TRBJ1-2; D is unresolved. The CDR3 runs 13 residues. V shed 3 bases and J shed 6 bases, with 11 bases lying between them. The CDR3 coding sequence is TGTGCCAGCAGTTTGAGCCCACGAAATGGCTACACCTTC. This encodes CASSLSPRNGYTF.

The rearrangement uses TRBV11-2 and TRBJ2-7; D is possibly TRBD1 or TRBD2 (5 bases each). Germline CDR1 reads SGHAT; CDR2 reads FQNNGV. Deletions cut 5 bases from V and 3 bases from J, with 14 bases between. CDR3 size: 14 residues. The CDR3 DNA reads as TGTGCCAGCAGCCTAGGGGAGAACGTCTACGAGCAGTACTTC. Its translation: CASSLGENVYEQYF. The variable domain in full, completed from reference TRBV11-2 and TRBJ2-7, reads EAGVAQSPRYKIIEKRQSVAFWCNPISGHATLYWYQQILGQGPKLLIQFQNNGVVDDSQLPKDRFSAERLKGVDSTLKIQPAKLEDSAVYLCASSLGENVYEQYFGPGTRLTVT.

This clone came up once. The gene calls are TRBV29-1 and TRBJ2-2, with TRBD2 as a possible D gene (6 bases). V dropped 5 bases and J dropped 6 bases, with 13 bases sitting between them. Germline loops: CDR1 SQVTM, CDR2 ANQGSEA. CDR3 length equals 13 residues. Here the CDR3 reads CSVKRRDAGELFF. Written as DNA, the CDR3 is TGCAGCGTTAAAAGGAGGGACGCCGGGGAGCTGTTTTTT.

The chain has TRBV9 and TRBJ2-7, with a possible D match to TRBD2 (6 bases). CDR1 is SGDLS and CDR2 is YYNGEE in the germline V gene. V shed 0 bases and J shed 7 bases, with 17 bases lying between them. The length of the CDR3 is 15 residues. This CDR3 is CASSVAGSGLLEQYF. The DNA of the CDR3 is TGTGCCAGCAGCGTAGCTGGGAGCGGGCTCCTGGAGCAGTACTTC.

Only a few counts were recorded for this clone. The chain carries TRBV12-3 or TRBV12-4 and TRBJ1-3; the D is unclear. The germline V and J ends were trimmed by 7 bases and 4 bases, with 11 bases remaining between them. The CDR3 spans 13 residues. CDR3 residues: CASTTGSGNTIYF. The CDR3 DNA reads TGTGCCAGCACCACCGGGTCCGGAAACACCATATATTTT.

A few counts support this clone. The chain uses TRBV28 and TRBJ1-2; 9 bases are shared with TRBD1. V lost 6 bases and J lost 4; bases outside the gene matches: 15. Germline V gene sequence: CDR1 MDHEN, CDR2 SYDVKM. The CDR3 has 17 amino acids. CDR3 amino acids: CASSHRDRDPLGYGYTF. CDR3 DNA sequence: TGTGCCAGCAGCCACCGGGACAGGGATCCCCTAGGCTATGGCTACACCTTC.

J is TRBJ1-4 and V is TRBV28, with D unclear. From germline, CDR1 is MDHEN and CDR2 SYDVKM. The CDR3 runs to 11 residues. V shed 9 bases and J shed 11 bases, with 13 bases lying between them. CDR3 loop: CASSSRYKLFF. The CDR3 bases are TGTGCCAGTTCCTCCCGGTATAAACTGTTTTTT.

The gene calls are TRBV3-1 (or the pseudogene TRBV3-2) and TRBJ2-1, with no clear D. The CDR3 length is 12 residues. V lost 3 bases to trimming and J lost 9 bases, with 9 bases between them. The germline gives CDR1 LGHDT, CDR2 YNNKEL (reference sequence). The CDR3 DNA sequence: TGTGCCAGCAGCCATTTAACCGCTGAGCAGTTCTTC. Translating it yields CASSHLTAEQFF.

The chain has TRBV7-9 and TRBJ2-5, with 13 bases fitting TRBD2. V shed 5 bases, J shed 4 bases, and the junction held 1 base outside the gene matches. Germline V gives CDR1 SEHNR, CDR2 FQNEAQ (reference sequence). The CDR3 runs to 14 residues. The CDR3 DNA reads as TGTGCCAGCAGCCGGACTAGCGGGAGAGAGACCCAGTACTTC. Residues: CASSRTSGRETQYF.

DNA of the CDR3: TGTGCCAGCAGCTTTGACAGGGCAGATTACAATGAGCAGTTCTTC. Translation gives CASSFDRADYNEQFF. This chain uses TRBV5-4 with TRBJ2-1; 7 bases are shared with TRBD1. V lost 2 bases to trimming and J lost 4 bases; unmatched junction nucleotides: 6. Germline lookup yields CDR1 SGHNT and CDR2 YYREEE (reference sequence). This CDR3 has 15 residues.

The gene calls are TRBV6-5 and TRBJ1-6; D remains ambiguous. The CDR3 is 15 residues long. V lost 0 bases and J lost 7, with 10 bases in between. Per the germline V gene, CDR1 is MNHEY and CDR2 is SVGAGI. The CDR3 reads CASSYSADLNSPLHF. As DNA, the CDR3 is TGTGCCAGCAGTTACTCCGCAGATTTGAATTCACCCCTCCACTTT.

V is TRBV7-2 and J is TRBJ2-7; 8 nucleotides line up with TRBD1. The CDR3 totals 14 residues. V gave up 2 bases and J gave up 6 bases; unmatched junction bases: 6. From germline, CDR1 is SGHTA and CDR2 FQGNSA. CDR3 region: CASSLMGQAGEQYF. CDR3 coding DNA: TGTGCCAGCAGCTTAATGGGACAGGCGGGCGAGCAGTACTTC.

This clone has only one observation. The chain combines TRBV24-1 with TRBJ2-6, with TRBD2 as a possible D gene (5 bases). The CDR3 has 17 amino acids. Trimming cost V 6 bases and J 1 base, with 15 bases left between them. Germline assignment: CDR1 KGHDR and CDR2 SFDVKD. CDR3 sequence reads: CATSHKGVISGANVLTF. The CDR3 DNA sequence: TGTGCCACCAGTCACAAGGGAGTCATATCTGGGGCCAACGTCCTGACTTTC.

V gene TRBV7-9 combines with J gene TRBJ2-1; possibly TRBD2 for D (5 bases). Germline V gives CDR1 SEHNR, CDR2 FQNEAQ (reference sequence). The CDR3 contains 15 residues. V shed 7 bases and J shed 0 bases, with 13 bases lying between them. The chain's CDR3 is CASTLLEDSYNEQFF. CDR3 in DNA: TGTGCCAGCACCCTACTGGAGGACTCCTACAATGAGCAGTTCTTC.

J is TRBJ1-1 and V is TRBV5-1, with a weak D call TRBD1 (5 bases). The CDR3 loop spans 17 amino acids. CDR1 and CDR2 (germline): SGHRS, YFSETQ. Trimming shortened V by 1 base and J by 1 base, and 17 bases separated the two germline ends. CDR3 in DNA: TGCGCCAGCAGCTTGTTAATTGGGACCAGGGCGAACACTGAAGCTTTCTTT. Its protein product is CASSLLIGTRANTEAFF.